This TCR beta chain appears in the sequencing data of a study of a mutant IDH1 vaccine in newly diagnosed glioma. Study-wide context: The vaccination schedule gave patients eight doses in weeks 1, 3, 5, 7, 11, 15, 19 and 23. Patients received vaccination from 4-6 weeks after radiotherapy alone, or with temozolomide cycles. Study-wide points: Vaccine-induced responses were seen in less than 95% of patients, spanning several MHC alleles.

Time point meaning: week 11, during vaccination. One vaccine dose held 300 ug of mutant IDH1 20-mer peptide and came with topical imiquimod. V lost 8 bases, J lost 2 bases, and 13 bases lay in between. Germline CDR1 is GTSNPN and CDR2 is SVGIG (reference sequence). There are 13 residues in the CDR3. Repertoires were generated with immunoSEQ multiplex PCR, while TCRdb's copy carries only in-frame clones and drops some. The sample holds 110,000 or so clones; about nine tenths are singletons and the top ten take roughly 0.61%. Of note for this clone: What it binds is unknown.

Sequenced here: PBMCs, sampled from a glioma patient whose treatment included an IDH1 peptide vaccine. The clonotype originates from a woman in her 50s with glioma. The J gene is TRBJ1-3, the V gene TRBV30; no clear D gene. The CDR3 is CAQRVAAGNTIYF. In DNA, the CDR3 is TGTGCCCAAAGGGTTGCGGCTGGAAACACCATATATTTT.